This T cell receptor beta chain was captured in a study of T cells in Graves' hyperthyroidism and ophthalmopathy. Overall study findings and caveats: Blood also contained most expanded thyroid clonotypes above 0.001.

Amplification of TCR beta CDR3 regions used RNA as the template. Researchers ran a first-round RT-PCR on the TCR CDR3 using the HTBI primer set. TCRdb independently ran MiXCR on the multiplex PCR reads; one entry per CDR3 protein. The table lists more than 300,000 distinct CDR3 sequences, 18% of them singletons. Germline values: CDR1 SGHNT, CDR2 YENEEA. The CDR3 runs 16 residues. V shed 4 bases and J 9 bases; nucleotides not matched to a gene: 10. This clonotype was observed at least ten times. The antigen is undetermined. This sequence originates from a man between 18 and 35 years old with Graves' ophthalmopathy. Material for sequencing was blood. This chain links TRBV11-3 with TRBJ2-1, with 12 nucleotides matching TRBD2. Written as DNA, the CDR3 is TGTGCCAGCAGCTCCAATCTAGCGGGGGGGCTGATTGAGCAGTTCTTC. Translation gives CASSSNLAGGLIEQFF. Using reference TRBV11-3 and TRBJ2-1 for the parts outside the CDR3, the full variable domain is EAGVVQSPRYKIIEKKQPVAFWCNPISGHNTLYWYLQNLGQGPELLIRYENEEAVDDSQLPKDRFSAERLKGVDSTLKIQPAELGDSAVYLCASSSNLAGGLIEQFFGPGTRLTVL.